These 22 T cell receptor beta chains were sequenced from one sample in a study of a mutant IDH1 vaccine in newly diagnosed glioma. Clones were read by immunoSEQ multiplex PCR, and TCRdb kept only the in-frame ones, dropping some. The profile shows under 65,000 clones, more than 80% of them singletons. Documented time point: baseline, week 1 (first vaccination visit). Treatment defined: pre-vaccination baseline after standard-of-care therapy. Sequencing was performed on PBMCs, taken from a glioma patient treated with radiotherapy, temozolomide or both. The receptors stem from a man between 18 and 35 years old with glioma.

The DNA for the CDR3 is TGCGCCAGCACCGTGGAATCAAACTATGGCTACACCTTC. Translation gives CASTVESNYGYTF. V usage is TRBV5-1 and J usage is TRBJ1-2; D unclear. Germline CDR1 and CDR2: SGHRS and YFSETQ. This CDR3 is built from 13 residues. V lost 6 bases, J lost 2 bases, and 11 bases lay in between. The full variable domain, rest sourced from reference TRBV5-1 and TRBJ1-2, is KAGVTQTPRYLIKTRGQQVTLSCSPISGHRSVSWYQQTPGQGLQFLFEYFSETQRNKGNFPGRFSGRQFSNSRSEMNVSTLELGDSALYLCASTVESNYGYTFGSGTRLTVV.

The rearrangement uses TRBV6-6 and TRBJ2-7; 12 nucleotides line up with TRBD1. CDR3 length equals 13 residues. CDR1 is MNHNY, CDR2 SVGAGI, per germline (reference sequence). The CDR3 reads CASSLRDRGRLGV. The CDR3 coding sequence is TGTGCCAGCAGTCTGAGGGACAGGGGGCGTCTGGGAGTC.

The chain joins TRBV27 to TRBJ2-7, with 7 nucleotides matching TRBD1. The CDR3 is 12 residues long. From germline, CDR1 is MNHEY and CDR2 SMNVEV (reference sequence). Trimming took 4 bases from V and 4 from J; bases not matched to a gene: 1. The CDR3 region has the DNA TGTGCCAGCAGTTGGACAGGTTACGAGCAGTACTTC. Encoded protein: CASSWTGYEQYF.

Note on this clone: The same CDR3 can be traced to other DNA sequences in this sample. This chain connects TRBV9 to TRBJ1-1; a possible D gene is TRBD1 (5 bases). Germline CDR1 reads SGDLS; CDR2 reads YYNGEE. The CDR3 spans 13 residues. V lost 0 bases and J lost 3, with 6 bases in between. CDR3 residues: CASSVGGYTEAFF. The CDR3 DNA is TGTGCCAGCAGCGTAGGGGGGTACACTGAAGCTTTCTTT.

The rearrangement joins TRBV5-1 to TRBJ1-1; 7 bases map to TRBD1. Germline CDR1 is SGHRS and CDR2 is YFSETQ. V was pared by 2 bases and J by 4 bases, with 11 bases of the junction left unmatched. This CDR3 contains 16 residues. The CDR3 nucleotides are TGCGCCAGCAGCTTCAGGGGGGGCAGGGGCAGCACTGAAGCTTTCTTT. Residues: CASSFRGGRGSTEAFF.

A word on this clone: Compared with germline, one end of the junction differs, possibly owing to a read error. The genes are TRBV6-6 and TRBJ1-2; D is undetermined. The CDR3 extends over 13 amino acids. Looked up from germline, CDR1 is MNHNY and CDR2 is SVGAGI (reference sequence). The CDR3 here is CASNYLSHYGYTF. The CDR3 nucleotides are TGTGCCAGCAATTACCTTTCCCATTACGGCTACACCTTC.

This chain joins TRBV7-8 and TRBJ2-1; 8 bases are shared with TRBD1. V was pared by 4 bases and J by 6 bases, with 11 bases of the junction left unmatched. This CDR3 has 16 residues. The germline V gene has CDR1 SGHVS and CDR2 FQNEAQ. The CDR3 spells CASSWTGFNTFNEQFF. As DNA, the CDR3 is TGTGCCAGCAGCTGGACAGGGTTCAATACGTTCAATGAGCAGTTCTTC.

The DNA for the CDR3 is TGTGCCAGCAGCGAGGGACTTCAATCGATCTACGAGCAGTACTTC. Protein sequence: CASSEGLQSIYEQYF. This sequence joins TRBV5-5 and TRBJ2-7; TRBD2 might be the D (6 bases). CDR3 length: 15 amino acids. V was cut by 4 bases and J by 3 bases, with 17 bases left in between. Germline CDR1 SGHKS, CDR2 YYEKEE (reference sequence).

V and J are TRBV4-2 and TRBJ1-1, with TRBD1 matching 9 bases. V lost 1 base and J lost 0; bases outside the gene matches: 6. CDR1 and CDR2 (germline): LGHNA, YNFKEQ. The CDR3 length is 17 residues. Here the CDR3 reads CASSQAGQGLMNTEAFF. The CDR3 region has the DNA TGTGCCAGCAGCCAAGCGGGACAGGGCTTAATGAACACTGAAGCTTTCTTT.

The rearrangement joins TRBV6-6 to TRBJ1-3; TRBD1 agrees at 7 bases. This CDR3 has 16 residues. Trimming took 5 bases from V and 0 from J; bases not matched to a gene: 7. Germline CDR1 MNHNY, CDR2 SVGAGI (reference sequence). In DNA form, the CDR3 reads TGTGCCAGCAGTGACTACAGGGGAAACTCTGGAAACACCATATATTTT. Translating gives CASSDYRGNSGNTIYF.

This chain uses TRBV28 with TRBJ1-5; tentatively, D is TRBD1 (6 bases). CDR3 size: 16 residues. Trimming cost V 6 bases and J 7 bases, with 22 bases left between them. The germline V gene encodes CDR1 MDHEN and CDR2 SYDVKM. The chain's CDR3 is CASSLTDRFNLQPQHF. The CDR3 DNA reads as TGTGCCAGCAGCCTCACCGACAGGTTTAACCTCCAGCCCCAGCATTTT.

The gene calls are TRBV5-6 and TRBJ1-1, with TRBD1 identical over 7 bases. Looked up from germline, CDR1 is SGHDT and CDR2 is YYEEEE. V was pared by 5 bases and J by 1 base, with 8 bases of the junction left unmatched. The CDR3 is 15 amino acids. The CDR3 sequence: CASSPRDSENTEAFF. The DNA for the CDR3 is TGTGCCAGCAGTCCGAGGGACAGCGAGAACACTGAAGCTTTCTTT.

The V gene is TRBV29-1, the J gene TRBJ2-7, with 11 nucleotides matching TRBD2. V was pared by 5 bases and J by 0 bases, with 3 bases of the junction left unmatched. CDR3 length: 14 residues. Germline loops: CDR1 SQVTM, CDR2 ANQGSEA. The CDR3 is CSVRLAGGSYEQYF. The CDR3 DNA reads TGCAGCGTTCGGCTAGCGGGAGGCTCCTACGAGCAGTACTTC.

This clone was seen only once. The chain has TRBV30 and TRBJ1-3, with D possibly being TRBD1 (6 bases). The CDR3 covers 14 residues. V was cut by 2 bases and J by 4 bases, with 12 bases left in between. Germline V gene data show CDR1 as GTSNPN and CDR2 as SVGIG (reference sequence). CDR3 residues: CAWSRTAGGNTIYF. In DNA, the CDR3 is TGTGCCTGGAGTCGGACAGCTGGAGGAAACACCATATATTTT.

Only a few counts were recorded for this clone. The CDR3 bases are TGTGCCTGGAGACCAGACAGGATTAGCACTGAAGCTTTCTTT. Protein: CAWRPDRISTEAFF. This chain joins TRBV30 and TRBJ1-1; D possibly corresponds to TRBD1 (6 bases). Trimming removed 3 bases from V and 4 bases from J, with 15 bases in between. This CDR3 spans 14 amino acids. Germline lookup yields CDR1 GTSNPN and CDR2 SVGIG (reference sequence).

The chain joins TRBV9 to TRBJ2-3, with 7 bases matching TRBD2. Germline-derived CDR1 and CDR2 are SGDLS and YYNGEE. J lost 2 bases, V lost 3 bases, and 9 bases had no gene match. The CDR3 totals 16 residues. The CDR3 reads CASSAELARSTDTQYF. The CDR3 nucleotides read TGTGCCAGCAGCGCAGAACTAGCGAGATCCACAGATACGCAGTATTTT.

This chain links TRBV5-1 with TRBJ1-2; 7 bases map to TRBD1. This CDR3 spans 15 amino acids. Looked up from germline, CDR1 is SGHRS and CDR2 is YFSETQ. Trimming removed 0 bases from V and 8 bases from J; junction bases left unmatched: 10. CDR3 DNA sequence: TGCGCCAGCAGCTTGGCATTAAGCAGGGGGTACGGCTACACCTTC. It yields the protein CASSLALSRGYGYTF.

In DNA form, the CDR3 reads TGTGCCAGCAGCTTGGTTTACAGGGCTAGGATGAACACTGAAGCTTTCTTT. This gives the protein CASSLVYRARMNTEAFF. The rearrangement links TRBV5-6 to TRBJ1-1; weak D call: TRBD1 (6 bases). CDR3 length equals 17 residues. Germline V gene sequence: CDR1 SGHDT, CDR2 YYEEEE. V lost 0 bases and J 0 bases, leaving 15 bases between the germline ends.

This chain joins TRBV7-9 and TRBJ2-7, with D unclear. The V gene lost 1 base and the J gene lost 7 bases, with 11 bases spanning the gap. Germline V lookup: CDR1 SEHNR, CDR2 FQNEAQ (reference sequence). The length of the CDR3 is 13 residues. The CDR3 bases are TGTGCCAGCAGCTTAGATCAAAACCGGGAGCAGTACTTC. As protein: CASSLDQNREQYF.

The chain couples TRBV2 to TRBJ1-2; a weak D match, TRBD1 (5 bases). The V gene's germline CDR1 is SNHLY and CDR2 FYNNEI. Trimming removed 6 bases from V and 4 bases from J, with 15 bases in between. The CDR3 extends over 14 amino acids. The CDR3 here is CASSGTRPSYGYTF. CDR3 nucleotide sequence: TGTGCCAGCAGCGGGACGAGGCCATCCTATGGCTACACCTTC.

This clone was observed a few times. The V call is TRBV7-3, the J call TRBJ2-2; 10 bases line up with TRBD1. The CDR3 sequence is 16 residues long. With V trimmed by 5 bases and J by 2 bases, 5 bases remained unmatched. Germline V CDR1 and CDR2: SGHTA, FQGTGA. As DNA, the CDR3 is TGTGCCAGCAGCCTGGGACAGGGGCTTAACACCGGGGAGCTGTTTTTT. This codes for CASSLGQGLNTGELFF.

This sequence joins TRBV10-3 and TRBJ2-7; 10 bases line up with TRBD1. CDR1 and CDR2 from the germline V gene are ENHRY and SYGVKD. V gave up 5 bases and J gave up 2 bases; unmatched junction bases: 6. This CDR3 spans 15 amino acids. In nucleotides, the CDR3 is TGTGCCATCAGTTTAGCCGGGACAGGGGCCTACGAGCAGTACTTC. Protein sequence: CAISLAGTGAYEQYF.